This is a list of T cell receptor beta chains from one sample in a study of PD-1 blockade in classical Hodgkin lymphoma. Sequencing was performed with immunoSEQ multiplex PCR; in TCRdb, only in-frame clones are kept and a portion is missing. The sample holds roughly 50,000 clones, around 82% seen once. The material was peripheral blood mononuclear cells (PBMCs), obtained before the second cycle of nivolumab. Source of these receptors: a human donor with classical Hodgkin lymphoma. Each CDR3 is given with its conserved first and last residue. Fields, in order: D gene, J gene, V gene, clone size, CDR3 DNA, CDR3 protein. A D gene is named only where the DNA matches it firmly. Size tells how often a clone was seen (once, few, many) or the class of an expanded clone, and some rows leave it out.

NA TRBJ1-2 TRBV10-1 NA TGCGCCAGCAGTGATAGGGGATATGGCTACACCTTC CASSDRGYGYTF
TRBD1 TRBJ1-1 TRBV7-6 few TGTGCCAGTCACCAGGGGGCTGAAGCTTTCTTT CASHQGAEAFF
TRBD1 TRBJ2-2 TRBV4-1 NA TGCGCCAGCAGCCCCGGGACAGGGGGCCTCGGGGAGCTGTTTTTT CASSPGTGGLGELFF
NA TRBJ1-2 TRBV7-9 once TGTGCCAGCAGCTTAGAACGCTCTCTGGCCGGGTATGGCTACACCTTC CASSLERSLAGYGYTF
NA TRBJ2-3 TRBV19 NA TGTGCCAGTGGGAAAACAGATACGCAGTATTTT CASGKTDTQYF
NA TRBJ2-4 TRBV12-5 NA TGTGCTAGTGTGACGGACGCTGCCAAAAACATTCAGTACTTC CASVTDAAKNIQYF
NA TRBJ1-3 TRBV7-6 NA TGTGCCAGCAGACGTACAGGGTCTGGAAACACCATATATTTT CASRRTGSGNTIYF
NA TRBJ2-7 TRBV11-3 NA TGTGCCAGCAGCCCTACCTGGACAGAGACCTACGAGCAGTACTTC CASSPTWTETYEQYF
NA TRBJ2-3 TRBV5-6 NA TGTGCCAGCAGCCCGAGGACCGTCCCTGTCGCGCAGTATTTT CASSPRTVPVAQYF
NA TRBJ2-7 TRBV13 NA TGTGCCAGCAGCTTAGGCAGTAGCTCCTACGAGCAGTACTTC CASSLGSSSYEQYF
TRBD2 TRBJ2-3 TRBV4-2 NA TGTGCCAGCAGCCCTAGCGGGGCGAGAAGCACAGATACGCAGTATTTT CASSPSGARSTDTQYF
NA TRBJ1-4 TRBV5-1 NA TGCGCCAGCAGCTTCGTAACAGGGAGCACTAATGAAAAACTGTTTTTT CASSFVTGSTNEKLFF
NA TRBJ1-3 TRBV11-2 NA TGTGCCAGTCGGGACCCTATACTCTCCATATATTTT CASRDPILSIYF
TRBD1 TRBJ2-7 TRBV6-1 NA TGTGCCAGCAGTGAATTGGGGACAGGGGCCTACGAGCAGTACTTC CASSELGTGAYEQYF
NA TRBJ1-2 TRBV6-6 NA TGTGCCAGCAGTTACGATTTCTCAGGCAGGGTAACTGGGTACACCTTC CASSYDFSGRVTGYTF
NA TRBJ1-1 TRBV21-1 NA TGTGCCAGCAGCAAACCGGTCGAACAGACGAACACTGAAGCTTTCTTT CASSKPVEQTNTEAFF
NA TRBJ1-1 TRBV7-3 NA TGTGCCAGCAGCTCACAGGGGAACACTGAAGCTTTCTTT CASSSQGNTEAFF
NA TRBJ1-1 TRBV25-1 NA TGTGCCAGCAATAGGGGGAACACTGAAGCTTTCTTT CASNRGNTEAFF
NA TRBJ2-7 TRBV30 NA TGTGCCTGGAGTAGACGGGCCTACGAGCAGTACTTC CAWSRRAYEQYF
NA TRBJ2-1 TRBV7-8 NA TGTGCCAGCAGCTTAGCGCGGACAAACAATGAGCAGTTCTTC CASSLARTNNEQFF
NA TRBJ1-2 TRBV2 NA TGTGCCAGCAACAGAGAGCCCTATGGCTACACCTTC CASNREPYGYTF
NA TRBJ1-1 TRBV4-3 few TGCGCCAGCAGCCGCTCACAGAGATCTGAAGCTTTCTTT CASSRSQRSEAFF
NA TRBJ2-3 TRBV19 few TGTGCCAGTAGTATGAGCAGGGACCTAAGCACAGATACGCAGTATTTT CASSMSRDLSTDTQYF
NA TRBJ2-7 TRBV5-4 few TGTGCCAGCAGCTCCCCTGTCCAGGAGCAGTACTTC CASSSPVQEQYF
TRBD1 TRBJ1-2 TRBV5-1 NA TGCGCCAGCAGCTTTTCCGGACAGGAAAACTATGGCTACACCTTC CASSFSGQENYGYTF
NA TRBJ1-6 TRBV7-6 few TGTGCCAGCAGCTTAGAGGCGGGGTCACCCCTCCACTTT CASSLEAGSPLHF
TRBD2 TRBJ2-5 TRBV5-1 NA TGCGCCAGCAGCTCCTGGGGGGGTCCGGAGACCCAGTACTTC CASSSWGGPETQYF
NA TRBJ2-3 TRBV30 NA TGTGCCTGGAGTGTAAGCAGGGGCGCAGATACGCAGTATTTT CAWSVSRGADTQYF
NA TRBJ1-3 TRBV7-3 NA TGTGCCAGCAGCCCCGGGGGAGGCACCATATATTTT CASSPGGGTIYF
TRBD2 TRBJ2-3 TRBV4-2 NA TGTGCCAGCAGCCAAGAGGCGACTAGCGGGGGCGGGGATACGCAGTATTTT CASSQEATSGGGDTQYF
NA TRBJ2-5 TRBV6-5 NA TGTGCCAGCTACCCTTTCCGCGGTTCTCAAGAGACCCAGTACTTC CASYPFRGSQETQYF
NA TRBJ1-2 TRBV7-8 NA TGTGCCAGCAGCCAGGGACAATCGGCTGCCTATGGCTACACCTTC CASSQGQSAAYGYTF
NA TRBJ1-1 TRBV6-5 NA TGTGCCAGCAGGCCGGGCTCCCTTGAAGACACTGAAGCTTTCTTT CASRPGSLEDTEAFF
TRBD1 TRBJ2-1 TRBV4-1 NA TGCGCCAGCAGCCAAGATACCGGGACAGGCCTGGATGAGCAGTTCTTC CASSQDTGTGLDEQFF
NA TRBJ2-1 TRBV7-6 NA TGTGCCAGCAGCTTAGCCACCGGTCCCGACAATGAGCAGTTCTTC CASSLATGPDNEQFF
TRBD2 TRBJ2-3 TRBV7-9 medium-sized TGTGCCAGCAACCCCCTCGGGGTTGTCGGGACTAGCGGGGGGGCCTCAGATTTT CASNPLGVVGTSGGASDF
TRBD1 TRBJ2-1 TRBV19 NA TGTGCCAGTAGTATTCTCCCGGACAGGGGTAATGAGCAGTTCTTC CASSILPDRGNEQFF
NA TRBJ2-7 TRBV27 few TGTGCCACCCGACCGTCCGGGGGACGCGAGCAGTACTTC CATRPSGGREQYF
TRBD2 TRBJ2-1 TRBV7-3 once TGTGCCAGCAGCTCCGTAGCGGGATTGGTCTACAATGAGCAGTTCTTC CASSSVAGLVYNEQFF
NA TRBJ2-1 TRBV5-6 NA TGTGCCAGCAGCTTAGGGACCCTTGTGCACAATGAGCAGTTCTTC CASSLGTLVHNEQFF
NA TRBJ2-1 TRBV27 once TGTGCCAGCAGAATGGACTTCTACAATGAGCAGTTCTTC CASRMDFYNEQFF
NA TRBJ2-2 TRBV27 once TGTGCCAGCAGGACCTCCGGGGAGCTGTTTTTT CASRTSGELFF
NA TRBJ1-2 TRBV5-1 NA TGCGCCAGCAGCTTGGCCGAAAGGGCCCAATCTCGGGGCTACACCTTC CASSLAERAQSRGYTF
TRBD2 TRBJ2-3 TRBV7-2 once TGTGCCAGCAGCTTATTGGTAGCGGGGGGGGCGGGCACAGATACGCAGTATTTT CASSLLVAGGAGTDTQYF
TRBD1 TRBJ2-7 TRBV4-2 NA TGTGCCAGCAGCGGGGGACAGGCGGCCTACGAGCAGTACTTC CASSGGQAAYEQYF
NA TRBJ1-1 TRBV9 NA TGTGCCAGCAGCGTAGATTGGAGCACTGAAGCTTTCTTT CASSVDWSTEAFF
TRBD1 TRBJ2-2 TRBV9 NA TGTGCCAGCAGCGCAGCGGACAGGGTAATCCGGACCGGGGAGCTGTTTTTT CASSAADRVIRTGELFF
NA TRBJ2-7 TRBV30 NA TGTGCCTGGAGTAGAGGGGGGGGCCCCGCCTACGAGCAGTACTTC CAWSRGGGPAYEQYF
NA TRBJ2-5 TRBV11-3 NA TGTGCCAGCAGCTTAGGTGCTGGGCGTCAAGAGACCCAGTACTTC CASSLGAGRQETQYF
NA TRBJ1-1 TRBV21-1 NA TGTGCCAGCAGCACTCGCCAAAAGAACACTGAAGCTTTCTTT CASSTRQKNTEAFF
NA TRBJ2-3 TRBV2 NA TGTGCCAGCGAAACGGGGTACACCTTAACAGATACGCAGTATTTT CASETGYTLTDTQYF
NA TRBJ2-6 TRBV5-6 once TGTGCCAGCAGCTCCTGGGACTCTGGGGCCAACGTCCTGACTTTC CASSSWDSGANVLTF
TRBD1 TRBJ2-5 TRBV10-3 NA TGTGCCATCCGACGACAGGGGGCTGGGGAGACCCAGTACTTC CAIRRQGAGETQYF